This is a list of T cell receptor beta chains from one sample in a study of cytomegalovirus exposure and HLA in healthy donors. The assay was immunoSEQ multiplex PCR, and TCRdb's table has in-frame clones only and misses some. The table records around 140,000 clones, roughly four fifths of them present only once. The specimen sequenced was PBMCs. These receptors all stem from a man younger than 35 in good health and CMV-seropositive. Both conserved end residues are part of each CDR3. Each record gives: V gene, D gene, clone size, J gene, CDR3 DNA, CDR3 protein. D genes are given only for firm matches. Clone size is given for some rows only: seen once, a few or many times, or a class if the clone is expanded.

v_call: TRBV11-2; d_call: .; clone_size: .; j_call: TRBJ1-1; cdr3_nt: TGTGCCAGCAGCCCGACGGGCAGGGTCGCTGAAGCTTTCTTT; cdr3_aa: CASSPTGRVAEAFF
v_call: TRBV19; d_call: .; clone_size: .; j_call: TRBJ2-3; cdr3_nt: TGTGCCAGTGTCAGTTTCGAAGGAGCCACAGATACGCAGTATTTT; cdr3_aa: CASVSFEGATDTQYF
v_call: TRBV28; d_call: .; clone_size: .; j_call: TRBJ2-7; cdr3_nt: TGTGCCAGCACTAGGTTCTACGAGCAGTACTTC; cdr3_aa: CASTRFYEQYF
v_call: TRBV10-3; d_call: TRBD1; clone_size: .; j_call: TRBJ1-1; cdr3_nt: TGTGCCATCAGTGAGTCGGGACAGGTGATGAACACTGAAGCTTTCTTT; cdr3_aa: CAISESGQVMNTEAFF
v_call: TRBV19; d_call: .; clone_size: once; j_call: TRBJ1-4; cdr3_nt: TGTGCCAGTAGTATTCTTGGTCAACGGGAAAAACTGTTTTTT; cdr3_aa: CASSILGQREKLFF
v_call: TRBV9; d_call: .; clone_size: .; j_call: TRBJ1-4; cdr3_nt: TGTGCCAGCGGAGGGGCAGTTAATGAAAAACTGTTTTTT; cdr3_aa: CASGGAVNEKLFF
v_call: TRBV21-1; d_call: .; clone_size: .; j_call: TRBJ2-5; cdr3_nt: TGTGCCAGCAGCCTCAGGACAGGACTGAAAGAGACCCAGTACTTC; cdr3_aa: CASSLRTGLKETQYF
v_call: TRBV27; d_call: TRBD1; clone_size: .; j_call: TRBJ2-1; cdr3_nt: TGTGCCAGCAGGACAGGGTACAATGAGCAGTTCTTC; cdr3_aa: CASRTGYNEQFF
v_call: TRBV6-4; d_call: TRBD2; clone_size: .; j_call: TRBJ2-3; cdr3_nt: TGTGCCAGCAGTGACTCGGGACTAGCGGGAGCAGATACGCAGTATTTT; cdr3_aa: CASSDSGLAGADTQYF
v_call: TRBV6-5; d_call: TRBD1; clone_size: .; j_call: TRBJ1-1; cdr3_nt: TGTGCCAGCAGTTACCTAACAGGGGCCACTGAAGCTTTCTTT; cdr3_aa: CASSYLTGATEAFF
v_call: TRBV7-9; d_call: .; clone_size: once; j_call: TRBJ2-1; cdr3_nt: TGTGCCAGCAGTTCGACCCGGAGCTCCTACAATGAGCAGTTCTTC; cdr3_aa: CASSSTRSSYNEQFF
v_call: TRBV18; d_call: .; clone_size: .; j_call: TRBJ2-7; cdr3_nt: TGTGCCAGCTCACCTCCCAGCTACGAGCAGTACTTC; cdr3_aa: CASSPPSYEQYF
v_call: TRBV30; d_call: TRBD1; clone_size: .; j_call: TRBJ1-2; cdr3_nt: TGTGCCTGGAGTGCCCCCGGACAGGGGTCGAGCTATGGCTACACCTTC; cdr3_aa: CAWSAPGQGSSYGYTF
v_call: TRBV6-1; d_call: TRBD1; clone_size: .; j_call: TRBJ1-4; cdr3_nt: TGTGCCAGCAGCCCGGGGGGACAGGGAATGGAAAAACTGTTTTTT; cdr3_aa: CASSPGGQGMEKLFF
v_call: TRBV11-2; d_call: TRBD1; clone_size: .; j_call: TRBJ1-5; cdr3_nt: TGTGCCAGCAGCTTGGTCCGGGACAGGGCCCAGCATTTT; cdr3_aa: CASSLVRDRAQHF
v_call: TRBV15; d_call: .; clone_size: .; j_call: TRBJ1-4; cdr3_nt: TGTGCCACCAGCAGAGATATTACGGGGAAGGCTAATGAAAAACTGTTTTTT; cdr3_aa: CATSRDITGKANEKLFF
v_call: TRBV6-5; d_call: TRBD2; clone_size: .; j_call: TRBJ2-3; cdr3_nt: TGTGCCAGCAGCACAGTAGCGGGAGCCCCAGATACGCAGTATTTT; cdr3_aa: CASSTVAGAPDTQYF
v_call: TRBV28; d_call: TRBD2; clone_size: once; j_call: TRBJ2-7; cdr3_nt: TGTGCCAGCAGTCCGCGGGGACTAGGATACGAGCAGTACTTC; cdr3_aa: CASSPRGLGYEQYF